This T cell receptor beta chain was recovered during a study of Ad26.COV2.S vaccination and SARS-CoV-2 variants. Overall study results and limits: Vaccine recipients and placebo recipients showed similar non-spike TCR breadth.

As to treatment: over 15 received Ad26.COV2.S at low or high dose, single or two shots; about 5 received placebo; per-sample allocation not given. The study sampled participants on day 63 after the first vaccine or placebo injection. In regard to this clone: Its specificity is not known.

The repertoire was sequenced with immunoSEQ multiplex PCR; TCRdb's copy has only in-frame clones and lacks some. The sample consists of over 400,000 clones, roughly 89% of them appearing once. The length of the CDR3 is 12 residues. V lost 3 bases and J lost 7, with 10 bases in between. Germline V gene lookup returns CDR1 LNHDA and CDR2 SQIVND (reference sequence). The rearrangement links TRBV19 to TRBJ2-7; no clear D gene. The specimen was peripheral blood, collected in a trial of Ad26.COV2.S vaccine versus placebo. The source of this sequence is a person between 18 and 59 years old who received the Ad26.COV2.S COVID-19 vaccine or a placebo. The CDR3 DNA reads as TGTGCCAGTAGTATGTCCGGGTATGAGCAGTACTTC. This sequence encodes CASSMSGYEQYF.